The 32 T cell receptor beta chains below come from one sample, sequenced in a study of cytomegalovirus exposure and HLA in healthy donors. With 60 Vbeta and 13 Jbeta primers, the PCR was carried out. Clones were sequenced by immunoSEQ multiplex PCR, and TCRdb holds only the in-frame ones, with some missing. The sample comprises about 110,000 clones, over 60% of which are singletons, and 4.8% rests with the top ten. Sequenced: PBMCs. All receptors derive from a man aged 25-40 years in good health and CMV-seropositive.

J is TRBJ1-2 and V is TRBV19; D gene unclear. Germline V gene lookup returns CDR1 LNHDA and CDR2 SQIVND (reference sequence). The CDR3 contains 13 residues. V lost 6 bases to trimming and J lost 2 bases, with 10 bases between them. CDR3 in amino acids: CASSAAMNYGYTF. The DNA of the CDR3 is TGTGCCAGTAGCGCGGCGATGAACTATGGCTACACCTTC.

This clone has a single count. The CDR3 sequence is CASSHGGWQETQYF. The CDR3 bases are TGTGCCAGCAGCCACGGGGGGTGGCAAGAGACCCAGTACTTC. The chain carries TRBV7-7 and TRBJ2-5; 7 nucleotides align to TRBD2. V lost 5 bases and J lost 2; bases outside the gene matches: 5. CDR3 length equals 14 residues. Germline V gene sequence: CDR1 SSHAT, CDR2 FNYEAQ (reference sequence).

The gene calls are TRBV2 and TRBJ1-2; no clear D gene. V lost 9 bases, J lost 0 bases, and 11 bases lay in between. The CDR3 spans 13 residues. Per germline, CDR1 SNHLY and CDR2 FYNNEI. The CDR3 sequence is CASNRDTNYGYTF. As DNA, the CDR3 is TGTGCCAGTAACAGAGATACTAACTATGGCTACACCTTC.

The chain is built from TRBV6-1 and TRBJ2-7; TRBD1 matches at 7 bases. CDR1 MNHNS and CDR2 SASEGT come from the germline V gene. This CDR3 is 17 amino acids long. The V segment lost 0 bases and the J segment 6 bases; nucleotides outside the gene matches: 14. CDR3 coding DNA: TGTGCCAGCAGTGAAGCCCAAGCGTCCGCAGGGGGTAGCGAGCAGTACTTC. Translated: CASSEAQASAGGSEQYF.

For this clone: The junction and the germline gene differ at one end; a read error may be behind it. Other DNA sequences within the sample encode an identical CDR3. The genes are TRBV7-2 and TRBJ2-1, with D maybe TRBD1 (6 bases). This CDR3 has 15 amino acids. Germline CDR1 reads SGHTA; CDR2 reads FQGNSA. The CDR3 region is CASSLVSGTRNEQFF. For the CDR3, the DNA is TGTGCCAGCAGCTTAGTTTCCGGGACACGGAATGAACAGTTCTTC. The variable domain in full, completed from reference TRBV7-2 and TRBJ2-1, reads GAGVSQSPSNKVTEKGKDVELRCDPISGHTALYWYRQSLGQGLEFLIYFQGNSAPDKSGLPSDRFSAERTGGSVSTLTIQRTQQEDSAVYLCASSLVSGTRNEQFFGPGTRLTVL.

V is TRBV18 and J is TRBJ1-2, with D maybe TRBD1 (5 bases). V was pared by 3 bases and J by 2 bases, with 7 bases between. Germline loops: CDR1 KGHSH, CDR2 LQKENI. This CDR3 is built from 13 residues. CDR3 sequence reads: CASSPGGNYGYTF. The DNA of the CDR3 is TGTGCCAGCTCACCGGGGGGGAACTATGGCTACACCTTC.

The CDR3: CASSGYGGGFHNEQFF. In DNA, the CDR3 is TGTGCCAGCAGCGGGTACGGGGGGGGTTTTCACAATGAGCAGTTCTTC. The rearrangement links TRBV11-3 to TRBJ2-1; 8 bases are shared with TRBD2. The CDR3 runs 16 residues. Germline loops: CDR1 SGHNT, CDR2 YENEEA. V lost 5 bases to trimming and J lost 5 bases; unmatched junction nucleotides: 11.

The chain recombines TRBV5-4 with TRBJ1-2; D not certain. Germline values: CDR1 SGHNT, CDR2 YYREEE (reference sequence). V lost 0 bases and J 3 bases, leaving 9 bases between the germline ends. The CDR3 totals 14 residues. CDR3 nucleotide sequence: TGTGCCAGCAGCTTGGGGGGAGGGCACTATGGCTACACCTTC. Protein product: CASSLGGGHYGYTF.

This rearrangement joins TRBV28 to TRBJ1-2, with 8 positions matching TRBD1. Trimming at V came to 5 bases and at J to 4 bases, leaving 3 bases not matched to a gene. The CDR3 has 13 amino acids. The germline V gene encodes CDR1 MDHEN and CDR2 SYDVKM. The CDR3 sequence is CASSRQGPYGYTF. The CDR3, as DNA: TGTGCCAGCAGTAGACAGGGGCCCTATGGCTACACCTTC.

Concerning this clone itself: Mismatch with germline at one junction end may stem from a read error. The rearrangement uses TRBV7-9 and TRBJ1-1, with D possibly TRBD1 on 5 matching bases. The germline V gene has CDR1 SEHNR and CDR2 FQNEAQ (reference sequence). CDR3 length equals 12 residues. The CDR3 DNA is TGTTCCAGCAGCTTTTCGGGGGCTGAAGCTTTCTTT. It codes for CSSSFSGAEAFF.

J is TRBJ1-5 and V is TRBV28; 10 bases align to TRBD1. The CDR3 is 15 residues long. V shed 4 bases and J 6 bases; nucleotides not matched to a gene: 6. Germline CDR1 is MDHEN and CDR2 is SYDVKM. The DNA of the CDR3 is TGTGCCAGCAGTTACCCCGGGACAGGGGTTCAGCCCCAGCATTTT. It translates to CASSYPGTGVQPQHF.

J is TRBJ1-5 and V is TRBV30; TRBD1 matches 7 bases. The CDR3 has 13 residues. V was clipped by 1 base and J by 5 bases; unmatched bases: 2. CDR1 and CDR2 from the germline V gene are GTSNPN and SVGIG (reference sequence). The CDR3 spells CAWSEQGDQPQHF. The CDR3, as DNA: TGTGCCTGGAGTGAGCAGGGGGATCAGCCCCAGCATTTT.

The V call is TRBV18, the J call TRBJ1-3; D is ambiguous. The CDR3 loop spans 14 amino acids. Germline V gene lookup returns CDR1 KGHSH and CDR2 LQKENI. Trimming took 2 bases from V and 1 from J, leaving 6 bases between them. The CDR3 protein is CASSPGGSGNTIYF. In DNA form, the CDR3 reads TGTGCCAGCTCACCAGGAGGGTCTGGAAACACCATATATTTT.

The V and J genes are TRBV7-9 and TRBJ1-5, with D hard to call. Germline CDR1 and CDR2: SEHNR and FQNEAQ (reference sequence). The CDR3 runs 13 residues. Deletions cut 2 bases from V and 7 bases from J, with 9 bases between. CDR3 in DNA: TGTGCCAGCAGCTTACGGGGTGGCCAGCCCCAGCATTTT. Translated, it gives CASSLRGGQPQHF.

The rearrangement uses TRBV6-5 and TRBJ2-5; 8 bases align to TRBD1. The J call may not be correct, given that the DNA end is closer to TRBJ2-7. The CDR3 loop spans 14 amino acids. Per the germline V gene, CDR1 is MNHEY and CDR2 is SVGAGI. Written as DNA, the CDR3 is TGTGCCAGCAGACAGGGGGGCAGCTCCTACGAGCAGTACTTC. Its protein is CASRQGGSSYEQYF.

CDR3 coding DNA: TGTGCCAGCCGTTTTGACTGGAGCTCCTACGAGCAGTACTTC. Translated, it gives CASRFDWSSYEQYF. The genes are TRBV2 and TRBJ2-7; D unresolved. V lost 8 bases and J 0 bases, leaving 14 bases between the germline ends. CDR1 and CDR2 from the germline V gene are SNHLY and FYNNEI. The CDR3 has 14 residues. The full variable domain, rest sourced from reference TRBV2 and TRBJ2-7, is EPEVTQTPSHQVTQMGQEVILRCVPISNHLYFYWYRQILGQKVEFLVSFYNNEISEKSEIFDDQFSVERPDGSNFTLKIRSTKLEDSAMYFCASRFDWSSYEQYFGPGTRLTVT.

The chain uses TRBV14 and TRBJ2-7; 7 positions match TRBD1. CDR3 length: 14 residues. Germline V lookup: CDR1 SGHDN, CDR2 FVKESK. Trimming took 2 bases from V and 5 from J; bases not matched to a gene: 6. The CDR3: CASSQPDRYDEQYF. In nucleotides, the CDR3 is TGTGCCAGCAGCCAACCGGACAGGTACGACGAGCAGTACTTC.

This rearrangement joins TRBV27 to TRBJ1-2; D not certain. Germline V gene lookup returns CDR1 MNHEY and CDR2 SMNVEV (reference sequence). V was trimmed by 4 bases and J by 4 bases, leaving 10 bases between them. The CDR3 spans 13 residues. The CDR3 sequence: CASSSLGLYGYTF. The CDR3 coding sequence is TGTGCCAGCAGTTCATTGGGCCTCTATGGCTACACCTTC.

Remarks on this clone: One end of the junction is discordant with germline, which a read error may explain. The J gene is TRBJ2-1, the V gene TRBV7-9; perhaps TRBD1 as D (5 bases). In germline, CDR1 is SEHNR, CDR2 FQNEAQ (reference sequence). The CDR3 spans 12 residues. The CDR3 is CSSSSTDKKQFF. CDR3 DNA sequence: TGTTCCAGCAGCTCGACGGACAAGAAGCAGTTCTTC.

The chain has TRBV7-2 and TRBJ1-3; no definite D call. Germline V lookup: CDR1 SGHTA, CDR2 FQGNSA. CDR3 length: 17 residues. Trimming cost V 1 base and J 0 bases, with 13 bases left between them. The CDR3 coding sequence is TGTGCCAGCAGCTTAGTTATTTCGGGAGCCTCTGGAAACACCATATATTTT. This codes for CASSLVISGASGNTIYF.

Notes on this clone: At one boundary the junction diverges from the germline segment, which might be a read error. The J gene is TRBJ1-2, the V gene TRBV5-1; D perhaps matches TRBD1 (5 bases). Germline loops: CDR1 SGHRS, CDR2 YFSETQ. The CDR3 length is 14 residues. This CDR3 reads CASSLGQFNYGYPF. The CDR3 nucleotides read TGCGCCAGCAGCTTGGGACAGTTTAACTATGGCTACCCCTTC.

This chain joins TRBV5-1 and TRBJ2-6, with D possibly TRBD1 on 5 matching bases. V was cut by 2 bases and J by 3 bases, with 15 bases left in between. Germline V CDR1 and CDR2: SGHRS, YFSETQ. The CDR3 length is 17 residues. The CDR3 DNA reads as TGCGCCAGCAGCTTACAAGGCGACAGTCTTGGGGCCAACGTCCTGACTTTC. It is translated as CASSLQGDSLGANVLTF.

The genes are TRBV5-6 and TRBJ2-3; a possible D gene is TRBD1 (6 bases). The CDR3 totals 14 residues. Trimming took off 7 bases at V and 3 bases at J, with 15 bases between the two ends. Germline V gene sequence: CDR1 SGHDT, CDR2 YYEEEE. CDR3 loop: CASGEQGNTDTQYF. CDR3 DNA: TGTGCCAGCGGGGAACAGGGAAATACAGATACGCAGTATTTT.

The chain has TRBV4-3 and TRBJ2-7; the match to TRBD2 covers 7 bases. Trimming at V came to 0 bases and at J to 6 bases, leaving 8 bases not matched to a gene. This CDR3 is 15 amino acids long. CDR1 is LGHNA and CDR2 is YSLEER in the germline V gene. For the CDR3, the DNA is TGCGCCAGCAGCCAAGATGTCCCAGGGAGGGGCGAGCAGTACTTC. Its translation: CASSQDVPGRGEQYF.

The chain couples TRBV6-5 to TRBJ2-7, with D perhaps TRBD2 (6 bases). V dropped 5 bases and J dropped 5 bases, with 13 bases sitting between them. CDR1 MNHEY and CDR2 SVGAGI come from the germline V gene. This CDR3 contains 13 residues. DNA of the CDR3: TGTGCCAGCAGTACGGGGGTAAGCGACGAGCAGTACTTC. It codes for CASSTGVSDEQYF.

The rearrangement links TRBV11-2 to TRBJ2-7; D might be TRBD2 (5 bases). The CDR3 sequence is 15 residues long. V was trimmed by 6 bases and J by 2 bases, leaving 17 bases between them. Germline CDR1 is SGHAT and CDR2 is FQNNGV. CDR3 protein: CASRKVGGLPYEQYF. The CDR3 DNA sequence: TGTGCCAGCAGGAAGGTCGGCGGACTCCCCTACGAGCAGTACTTC.

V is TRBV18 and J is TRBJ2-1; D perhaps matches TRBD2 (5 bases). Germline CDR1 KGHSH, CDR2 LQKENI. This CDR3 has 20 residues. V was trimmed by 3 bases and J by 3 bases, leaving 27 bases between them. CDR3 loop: CASSPNLQTRTHSNYNEQFF. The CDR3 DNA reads TGTGCCAGCTCACCTAACCTTCAGACTCGGACTCACTCCAACTACAATGAGCAGTTCTTC.

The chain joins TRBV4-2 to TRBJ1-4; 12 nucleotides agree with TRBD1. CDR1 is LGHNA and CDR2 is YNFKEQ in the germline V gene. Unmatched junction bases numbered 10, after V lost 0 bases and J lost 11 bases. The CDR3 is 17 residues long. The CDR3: CASSQEPLGQGASKLFF. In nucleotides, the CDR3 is TGTGCCAGCAGCCAAGAGCCCCTGGGACAGGGGGCCTCGAAACTGTTTTTT.

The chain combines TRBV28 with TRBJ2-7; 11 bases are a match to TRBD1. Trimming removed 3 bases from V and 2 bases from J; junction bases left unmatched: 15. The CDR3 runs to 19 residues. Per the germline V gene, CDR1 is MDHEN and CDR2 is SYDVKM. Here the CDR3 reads CASSFPQQAGTGGTYEQYF. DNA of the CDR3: TGTGCCAGCAGTTTTCCCCAACAGGCCGGGACAGGGGGAACCTACGAGCAGTACTTC.

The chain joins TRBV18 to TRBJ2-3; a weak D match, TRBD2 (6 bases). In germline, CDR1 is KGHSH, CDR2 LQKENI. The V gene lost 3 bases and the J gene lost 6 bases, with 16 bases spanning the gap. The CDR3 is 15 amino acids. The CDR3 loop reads CASSPELALGDTQYF. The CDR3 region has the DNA TGTGCCAGCTCACCTGAACTAGCTCTGGGGGATACGCAGTATTTT.

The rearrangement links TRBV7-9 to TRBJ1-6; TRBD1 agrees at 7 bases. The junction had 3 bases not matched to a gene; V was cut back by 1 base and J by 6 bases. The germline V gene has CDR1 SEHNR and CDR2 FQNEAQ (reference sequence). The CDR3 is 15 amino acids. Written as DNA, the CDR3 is TGTGCCAGCAGCTTAGTAGGGACAGTTAATTCACCCCTCCACTTT. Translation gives CASSLVGTVNSPLHF.

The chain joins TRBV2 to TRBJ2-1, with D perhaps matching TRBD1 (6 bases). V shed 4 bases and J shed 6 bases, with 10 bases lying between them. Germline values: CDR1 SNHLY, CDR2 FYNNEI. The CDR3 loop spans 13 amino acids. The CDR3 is CASSGGTPNEQFF. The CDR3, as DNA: TGTGCCAGCAGTGGAGGGACACCCAATGAGCAGTTCTTC.